Listed here is a single TCR beta chain. What it binds is not known. The repertoire was sequenced with immunoSEQ multiplex PCR; TCRdb's copy has only in-frame clones and lacks some. Among roughly 150,000 clones listed, about 90% were seen once. The sample is drawn from a study of T cell responses to AZD1222 COVID-19 vaccine. Study outcomes and limitations: Repertoire sampling happened only post peak T cell response.

This receptor was obtained from an adult in good health. Sequenced material: peripheral blood, taken on day 0 of AZD1222 vaccination.

The CDR3 region is CASSLGGSGKLFF. The CDR3 DNA follows: TGTGCCAGCAGCTTAGGGGGGTCTGGGAAACTGTTTTTT. The rearrangement links TRBV7-8 to TRBJ1-4; maybe TRBD1 (5 bases). Germline V gives CDR1 SGHVS, CDR2 FQNEAQ. Trimming left V 1 base short and J 11 bases short, with 11 bases between. There are 13 residues in the CDR3.